Listed below are T cell receptor beta chains from one sample, sequenced in a study of T cell clones after liver transplantation. Sequencing used immunoSEQ multiplex PCR; TCRdb keeps in-frame clones, though not all of them. The table has roughly 80,000 clones, approximately 87% seen once. The source was CD4+ T cells from blood, collected at the 22-month timepoint. The receptors come from a human patient who received a liver transplant. Some T cells may arise from the graft donor. Both conserved end residues are part of each CDR3. The order of the fields is V gene, J gene, clone size, D gene, CDR3 protein, CDR3 DNA. The D gene is left open where the match is weak. Expanded clones get a size class; other rows say once, few or many, or leave the size out.

V gene: TRBV7-6
J gene: TRBJ2-2
clone size: .
D gene: .
CDR3 protein: CASSLRRVTGELFF
CDR3 DNA: TGTGCCAGCAGCTTAAGGAGGGTCACCGGGGAGCTGTTTTTT

V gene: TRBV7-8
J gene: TRBJ2-1
clone size: .
D gene: TRBD2
CDR3 protein: CASSLVVGTSGSSYNEQFF
CDR3 DNA: TGTGCCAGCAGCTTAGTGGTTGGGACTAGCGGGAGCTCCTACAATGAGCAGTTCTTC

V gene: TRBV5-1
J gene: TRBJ1-3
clone size: .
D gene: .
CDR3 protein: CASSDSGSGNTIYF
CDR3 DNA: TGCGCCAGCAGCGACAGCGGGTCTGGAAACACCATATATTTT

V gene: TRBV7-2
J gene: TRBJ1-2
clone size: .
D gene: TRBD1
CDR3 protein: CASSPQGQGNYGYTF
CDR3 DNA: TGTGCCAGCAGCCCGCAGGGACAGGGCAACTATGGCTACACCTTC

V gene: TRBV29-1
J gene: TRBJ2-7
clone size: few
D gene: .
CDR3 protein: CSVGDSGRSYEQYF
CDR3 DNA: TGCAGCGTTGGGGACAGCGGGAGATCATACGAGCAGTACTTC

V gene: TRBV18
J gene: TRBJ2-1
clone size: .
D gene: TRBD2
CDR3 protein: CASSSGLAGDNEQFF
CDR3 DNA: TGTGCCAGCTCATCAGGACTAGCGGGGGACAATGAGCAGTTCTTC

V gene: TRBV6-1
J gene: TRBJ2-1
clone size: once
D gene: TRBD1
CDR3 protein: CASNQPGQATEQFF
CDR3 DNA: TGTGCCAGCAATCAACCAGGACAGGCCACTGAGCAGTTCTTC

V gene: TRBV4-2
J gene: TRBJ1-1
clone size: few
D gene: TRBD1
CDR3 protein: CASSQAGQDDTEAFF
CDR3 DNA: TGTGCCAGCAGCCAGGCCGGACAGGACGACACTGAAGCTTTCTTT

V gene: TRBV6-5
J gene: TRBJ2-3
clone size: .
D gene: .
CDR3 protein: CASSYVGGQPDTQYF
CDR3 DNA: TGTGCCAGCAGTTACGTGGGGGGGCAACCAGATACGCAGTATTTT

V gene: TRBV11-2
J gene: TRBJ1-3
clone size: .
D gene: .
CDR3 protein: CASSSAGTAVGGNTIYF
CDR3 DNA: TGTGCCAGCAGCTCCGCCGGGACCGCTGTTGGTGGGAACACCATATATTTT

V gene: TRBV7-2
J gene: TRBJ2-2
clone size: few
D gene: TRBD2
CDR3 protein: CVAGGPSNANTGELFF
CDR3 DNA: TGTGTAGCGGGAGGCCCATCAAACGCGAACACCGGGGAGCTGTTTTTT

V gene: TRBV5-4
J gene: TRBJ2-7
clone size: .
D gene: .
CDR3 protein: CASSVSTEQYF
CDR3 DNA: TGTGCCAGCAGCGTAAGTACCGAGCAGTACTTC

V gene: TRBV28
J gene: TRBJ2-7
clone size: .
D gene: .
CDR3 protein: CASSSAVDYEQYF
CDR3 DNA: TGTGCCAGCAGTTCAGCCGTAGACTACGAGCAGTACTTC

V gene: TRBV27
J gene: TRBJ2-1
clone size: .
D gene: .
CDR3 protein: CASSEGRVSYNEQFF
CDR3 DNA: TGTGCCAGCTCCGAAGGCAGGGTGTCCTACAATGAGCAGTTCTTC

V gene: TRBV4-3
J gene: TRBJ1-6
clone size: .
D gene: .
CDR3 protein: CASSQATTGNNSPLHF
CDR3 DNA: TGCGCCAGCAGCCAAGCAACGACCGGGAACAATTCACCCCTCCACTTT

V gene: TRBV29-1
J gene: TRBJ2-1
clone size: .
D gene: .
CDR3 protein: CSVGGEGYEQFF
CDR3 DNA: TGCAGCGTCGGCGGTGAGGGCTATGAGCAGTTCTTC

V gene: TRBV7-9
J gene: TRBJ1-2
clone size: .
D gene: TRBD1
CDR3 protein: CASSLPEGAYGYTF
CDR3 DNA: TGTGCCAGCAGTCTCCCCGAGGGGGCATATGGCTACACCTTC

V gene: TRBV10-3
J gene: TRBJ2-7
clone size: .
D gene: .
CDR3 protein: CAISRGAGSYEQYF
CDR3 DNA: TGTGCCATCAGCAGGGGGGCCGGCTCCTACGAGCAGTACTTC

V gene: TRBV27
J gene: TRBJ2-5
clone size: .
D gene: TRBD2
CDR3 protein: CASSQGLAGGSGETQYF
CDR3 DNA: TGTGCCAGCAGTCAAGGACTAGCGGGAGGGTCCGGGGAGACCCAGTACTTC

V gene: TRBV6-5
J gene: TRBJ2-5
clone size: .
D gene: TRBD2
CDR3 protein: CASSRVAGGSETQYF
CDR3 DNA: TGTGCCAGCAGTAGGGTAGCGGGAGGTTCGGAGACCCAGTACTTC

V gene: TRBV9
J gene: TRBJ2-5
clone size: few
D gene: TRBD2
CDR3 protein: CASSPLAGRETQYF
CDR3 DNA: TGTGCCAGCAGCCCGTTAGCGGGACGGGAGACCCAGTACTTC

V gene: TRBV7-3
J gene: TRBJ2-3
clone size: once
D gene: .
CDR3 protein: CASSLGGARTDTQYF
CDR3 DNA: TGTGCCAGCAGCTTAGGGGGGGCGCGAACAGATACGCAGTATTTT

V gene: TRBV7-2
J gene: TRBJ1-1
clone size: .
D gene: TRBD1
CDR3 protein: CASNHRDRGEAFF
CDR3 DNA: TGTGCCAGCAACCACCGGGACAGGGGCGAAGCTTTCTTT

V gene: TRBV6-1
J gene: TRBJ1-5
clone size: .
D gene: .
CDR3 protein: CASSERNNQPQHF
CDR3 DNA: TGTGCCAGCAGTGAAAGAAACAATCAGCCCCAGCATTTT

V gene: TRBV5-6
J gene: TRBJ2-6
clone size: .
D gene: TRBD1
CDR3 protein: CASLHETGGGSGANVLTF
CDR3 DNA: TGTGCCAGCTTACATGAAACAGGGGGCGGTTCTGGGGCCAACGTCCTGACTTTC

V gene: TRBV10-3
J gene: TRBJ2-1
clone size: once
D gene: TRBD2
CDR3 protein: CAISDRVSGGNNEQFF
CDR3 DNA: TGTGCCATCAGTGATAGGGTTAGCGGGGGCAACAATGAGCAGTTCTTC

V gene: TRBV9
J gene: TRBJ2-2
clone size: .
D gene: TRBD2
CDR3 protein: CASSVAGTSGRTGELFF
CDR3 DNA: TGTGCCAGCAGCGTAGCCGGGACTAGCGGGAGGACCGGGGAGCTGTTTTTT

V gene: TRBV10-3
J gene: TRBJ2-5
clone size: .
D gene: .
CDR3 protein: CAISESETQYF
CDR3 DNA: TGTGCCATCAGTGAGTCCGAGACCCAGTACTTC

V gene: TRBV28
J gene: TRBJ2-7
clone size: .
D gene: TRBD2
CDR3 protein: CASSSPPGVAGAHYEQYF
CDR3 DNA: TGTGCCAGCAGTTCCCCACCCGGGGTAGCGGGAGCACACTACGAGCAGTACTTC

V gene: TRBV7-9
J gene: TRBJ2-5
clone size: .
D gene: .
CDR3 protein: CASSLAGGIETQYF
CDR3 DNA: TGTGCCAGCAGCTTAGCGGGCGGCATCGAGACCCAGTACTTC

V gene: TRBV11-2
J gene: TRBJ1-1
clone size: .
D gene: .
CDR3 protein: CASSVSGGFSTEAFF
CDR3 DNA: TGTGCCAGCAGCGTCAGCGGGGGCTTCAGCACTGAAGCTTTCTTT

V gene: TRBV5-1
J gene: TRBJ2-3
clone size: .
D gene: TRBD1
CDR3 protein: CASSSTGGRDTQYF
CDR3 DNA: TGCGCCAGCAGCAGCACAGGGGGCAGGGATACGCAGTATTTT

V gene: TRBV7-3
J gene: TRBJ2-7
clone size: .
D gene: .
CDR3 protein: CASSQTGFSNEQYF
CDR3 DNA: TGTGCCAGCAGCCAGACGGGGTTTAGTAACGAGCAGTACTTC

V gene: TRBV6-6
J gene: TRBJ2-4
clone size: .
D gene: .
CDR3 protein: CASSMGPNIQYF
CDR3 DNA: TGTGCCAGCAGTATGGGACCTAACATTCAGTACTTC

V gene: TRBV5-1
J gene: TRBJ2-5
clone size: .
D gene: .
CDR3 protein: CASSLLQGRQETQYF
CDR3 DNA: TGCGCCAGCAGCTTACTACAGGGCAGACAAGAGACCCAGTACTTC

V gene: TRBV28
J gene: TRBJ1-6
clone size: .
D gene: TRBD1
CDR3 protein: CASSPPQGQGRNSPLHF
CDR3 DNA: TGTGCCAGCAGTCCACCCCAAGGACAGGGTCGGAATTCACCCCTCCACTTT

V gene: TRBV11-2
J gene: TRBJ2-1
clone size: .
D gene: TRBD1
CDR3 protein: CASSSGDRGPRGRFF
CDR3 DNA: TGTGCCAGCAGCTCCGGGGACAGGGGGCCCCGTGGTCGGTTCTTC

V gene: TRBV21-1
J gene: TRBJ2-7
clone size: few
D gene: .
CDR3 protein: CASSRDRGSLEQYF
CDR3 DNA: TGTGCCAGCAGCCGGGACAGGGGCTCCCTCGAGCAGTACTTC

V gene: TRBV18
J gene: TRBJ2-5
clone size: .
D gene: .
CDR3 protein: CASSPRNGNGETQYF
CDR3 DNA: TGTGCCAGCTCACCTCGGAACGGGAATGGGGAGACCCAGTACTTC

V gene: TRBV5-4
J gene: TRBJ1-1
clone size: .
D gene: .
CDR3 protein: CASSFSGTLNTEAFF
CDR3 DNA: TGTGCCAGCAGCTTCTCCGGGACCTTGAACACTGAAGCTTTCTTT

V gene: TRBV29-1
J gene: TRBJ2-3
clone size: .
D gene: .
CDR3 protein: CSVDTGHTDTQYF
CDR3 DNA: TGCAGCGTTGACACAGGACACACAGATACGCAGTATTTT

V gene: TRBV10-3
J gene: TRBJ1-5
clone size: .
D gene: .
CDR3 protein: CAISEGSQPQHF
CDR3 DNA: TGTGCCATCAGTGAGGGGTCTCAGCCCCAGCATTTT

V gene: TRBV6-5
J gene: TRBJ2-1
clone size: few
D gene: .
CDR3 protein: CASAASYNEQFF
CDR3 DNA: TGTGCCAGCGCTGCCTCCTACAATGAGCAGTTCTTC

V gene: TRBV27
J gene: TRBJ2-5
clone size: few
D gene: .
CDR3 protein: CASSLTGTQYQETQYF
CDR3 DNA: TGTGCCAGCAGTCTTACCGGGACCCAGTACCAAGAGACCCAGTACTTC

V gene: TRBV7-2
J gene: TRBJ2-1
clone size: .
D gene: .
CDR3 protein: CASSLSVSGSWEQFF
CDR3 DNA: TGTGCCAGCAGCTTATCAGTATCTGGGTCGTGGGAGCAGTTCTTC

V gene: TRBV11-2
J gene: TRBJ1-5
clone size: .
D gene: .
CDR3 protein: CASSPTRNSNQPQHF
CDR3 DNA: TGTGCCAGCAGCCCCACGAGAAATAGCAATCAGCCCCAGCATTTT

V gene: TRBV11-3
J gene: TRBJ2-3
clone size: .
D gene: TRBD2
CDR3 protein: CASSSPSGGAKDTQYF
CDR3 DNA: TGTGCCAGCAGCTCCCCTAGCGGGGGGGCTAAAGATACGCAGTATTTT

V gene: TRBV28
J gene: TRBJ2-3
clone size: .
D gene: .
CDR3 protein: CASSESGTQYF
CDR3 DNA: TGTGCCAGCAGTGAGTCGGGTACGCAGTATTTT

V gene: TRBV28
J gene: TRBJ1-5
clone size: many
D gene: .
CDR3 protein: CASTGMGGPLDQHF
CDR3 DNA: TGTGCCAGCACCGGGATGGGGGGGCCCTTGGATCAGCATTTT

V gene: TRBV19
J gene: TRBJ1-3
clone size: once
D gene: .
CDR3 protein: CASSIGDHRGNTIYF
CDR3 DNA: TGTGCCAGTAGTATCGGGGACCATCGTGGAAACACCATATATTTT

V gene: TRBV11-3
J gene: TRBJ2-2
clone size: .
D gene: .
CDR3 protein: CASSPRATGELFF
CDR3 DNA: TGTGCCAGCAGCCCCCGAGCGACCGGGGAGCTGTTTTTT